This T cell receptor (beta chain) was sequenced for a study of control samples from healthy donors and cancer patients (TCRdb year 2020). Note on this clone: This clone's antigen is unknown. Within one base of it there is no much larger clone, and no base qualities were kept.

Ends trimmed: V by 3 bases, J by 7 bases; bases unmatched to a gene: 8. The CDR1 and CDR2 encoded by the germline V gene are MDHEN and SYDVKM. From the cysteine through the phenylalanine, the CDR3 covers 15 amino acids. The DNA shown is the 45-base CDR3, in frame from base 1. To prepare the library, the immunoSEQ multiplex PCR assay was applied. This immuneACCESS table, as held by TCRdb, lists in-frame sequences with V and J called but not all clones. Of the missing ones, under half trace to an unresolved V gene in checked studies; the others have no known cause. Recorded for this sample are approximately 140,000 clones; around 94% of them occurred a single time. Under 15% of the sample belongs to the ten largest clones.

The sample consisted of blood. The chain couples TRBV28 to TRBJ2-1; TRBD1 fits 8 bases in the junction. The sequence derives from a man aged 35-49 years in good health. The CDR3 has the sequence CASSFFQGAMNEQFF. The sequenced DNA is TGTGCCAGCAGTTTTTTTCAGGGGGCGATGAATGAGCAGTTCTTC.